This T cell receptor (beta chain) was found in a study of T cell repertoires in ileal Crohn's disease. Study information: At surgery, about 34% of patients smoked, with median disease duration 7.9 years.

Here immunoSEQ multiplex PCR was the method, and the copy in TCRdb shows in-frame clones only, minus some. The repertoire holds 13,000 or so clones, with around 80% as singletons. Stated time point: neoterminal ileum biopsy at postoperative endoscopy, about 6 months after surgery. Germline values: CDR1 MDHEN, CDR2 SYDVKM. V was cut by 7 bases and J by 6 bases, with 19 bases left in between. The length of the CDR3 is 15 residues. General study results and limits: Endoscopy was done a median around 6.4 months after surgery. Compared with CD4 T cells, sorted CD8 cells carried more expanded clones.

Comment on this clone: Its antigen remains unknown.

This TCR was recovered from an adult with Crohn's disease. The specimen was ileal tissue. V and J are TRBV28 and TRBJ1-5; D possibly corresponds to TRBD1 (6 bases). The CDR3 DNA follows: TGTGCCAGCAAGGTCGGGGGGGCGAAAGGTCAGCCCCAGCATTTT. Translating gives CASKVGGAKGQPQHF.